Listed below are T cell receptor beta chains from one sample, sequenced in a study of blood T cell repertoires in COVID-19. Using immunoSEQ multiplex PCR, the repertoire was profiled, and TCRdb retains in-frame clones only, with some absent. The sample holds fewer than 350,000 clones; around 85% are singletons and the top ten take about 2.3%. Material: PBMCs or T cells enriched from blood (not recorded which). All receptors derive from a woman between 50 and 59 years old who had recovered from COVID-19. CDR3s include the opening cysteine and the closing phenylalanine or tryptophan. Each record gives: D gene, J gene, clone size, V gene, CDR3 DNA, CDR3 protein. D genes are given only for firm matches. Only some rows state a clone size, as once, few, many or a class for expanded clones.

. TRBJ1-1 . TRBV3-1/TRBV3-2 TGTGCCAGCAGCCAAGAAGGAGAGCTTGCTTTCTTT CASSQEGELAFF
TRBD2 TRBJ2-2 . TRBV3-1/TRBV3-2 TGTGCCAGCAGCCAAGGGGCTAGCGGGGGACCGCGGGAGCTGTTTTTT CASSQGASGGPRELFF
. TRBJ1-1 . TRBV29-1 TGCAGCGTGAGAACCCGGATGACAGAGAACACTGAAGCTTTCTTT CSVRTRMTENTEAFF
. TRBJ1-5 . TRBV19 TGTGCCAGTAGCCGGCAGGAAAATCAGCCCCAGCATTTT CASSRQENQPQHF
. TRBJ2-3 . TRBV7-2 TGTGCCAGCTCCCCGGCAGATACGCAGTATTTT CASSPADTQYF
TRBD1 TRBJ2-3 . TRBV5-1 TGCGCCAGCAGCTCCCTACAGGGGCTTAGCACAGATACGCAGTATTTT CASSSLQGLSTDTQYF
TRBD1 TRBJ2-3 . TRBV2 TGTGCCAGCAGTACGGGACAGGGGACCCCTAGCACAGATACGCAGTATTTT CASSTGQGTPSTDTQYF
. TRBJ1-1 . TRBV5-6 TGTGCCAGCAGCTTTACTCCGATGAACACTGAAGCTTTCTTT CASSFTPMNTEAFF
. TRBJ1-1 few TRBV18 TGTGCCAGCTCACCTCAGGGAGGGAGCACTGAAGCTTTCTTT CASSPQGGSTEAFF
. TRBJ2-5 once TRBV5-1 TGCGCCAGCAGCTTCAGGGGCAATGGCGAAGAGACCCAGTACTTC CASSFRGNGEETQYF
. TRBJ2-7 . TRBV7-8 TGTGCCAGCGGGGCTTCCTACGAGCAGTACTTC CASGASYEQYF
TRBD1 TRBJ2-2 . TRBV12-5 TGTGCTAGTCAACAGGGGCCGAACACCGGGGAGCTGTTTTTT CASQQGPNTGELFF
. TRBJ2-1 . TRBV5-4 TGTGCCAGCAGCTTGATCAGCGCCACCGGTGAGCAGTTCTTC CASSLISATGEQFF
. TRBJ1-2 . TRBV14 TGTGCCAGCAGCCAAGGGCAGGGTTTGACAAGCTACACCTTC CASSQGQGLTSYTF
. TRBJ2-3 . TRBV4-3 TGCGCCAGCAGCCAAGCCCCCAGGGGTACGCAGTATTTT CASSQAPRGTQYF
. TRBJ1-1 . TRBV4-2 TGTGCCAGCAGCCAAGTCGCGGGACGGACCCGGAACACTGAAGCTTTCTTT CASSQVAGRTRNTEAFF
. TRBJ1-1 . TRBV6-6 TGTGCCAGCAGTTACTTAGTGGGACATAACACTGAAGCTTTCTTT CASSYLVGHNTEAFF
TRBD1 TRBJ2-1 . TRBV11-2 TGTGCCAGCAGGACAGGGCGACTCTCCTACAATGAGCAGTTCTTC CASRTGRLSYNEQFF
. TRBJ2-1 . TRBV5-4 TGTGCCAGCAGCTTGGGGGGGGATTTCAATGAGCAGTTCTTC CASSLGGDFNEQFF
TRBD1 TRBJ1-2 . TRBV27 TGTGCCAGCAGTCCAAGGACAGGATCTAACTATGGCTACACCTTC CASSPRTGSNYGYTF
. TRBJ1-4 . TRBV25-1 TGTGCCAGCAGTGAATGGCTGGGCCCCGTAGAAAAACTGTTTTTT CASSEWLGPVEKLFF
. TRBJ2-2 . TRBV5-1 TGCGCCAGCAGGCTACCTGGGACACGCTTTGGAGGGGAGCTGTTTTTT CASRLPGTRFGGELFF
TRBD2 TRBJ2-3 once TRBV4-1 TGCGCCAGCAGCCGCCTACCGGCGGGAGGCACAGATACGCAGTATTTT CASSRLPAGGTDTQYF
. TRBJ2-5 . TRBV5-4 TGTGCCAGCAGCTTGAGGTCCAGCGAGAAGACCCAGTACTTC CASSLRSSEKTQYF
TRBD1 TRBJ2-3 . TRBV5-1 TGCGCCAGCAGCCCCCCGACAGGGGCAGCAGATACGCAGTATTTT CASSPPTGAADTQYF
TRBD2 TRBJ2-7 . TRBV18 TGTGCCAGCTCACCACGATACCCTCTAGCGGGAGGAACTAGCTCCTACGAGCAGTACTTC CASSPRYPLAGGTSSYEQYF
. TRBJ1-1 . TRBV6-1 TGTGCCAGCAGTGAATCAACAGGGAGGGACACTGAAGCTTTCTTT CASSESTGRDTEAFF
. TRBJ2-7 few TRBV2 TGTGCCAGCAGGACTTCCTACGAGCAGTACTTC CASRTSYEQYF
. TRBJ2-3 . TRBV29-1 TGCAGCGTTGAGGGGGGATCCACCTTACTAGATACGCAGTATTTT CSVEGGSTLLDTQYF
TRBD2 TRBJ2-5 few TRBV7-2 TGTGCCAGCAGCTTAGGCCCCACTAGCGGGAGTTACGCGGAGACCCAGTACTTC CASSLGPTSGSYAETQYF
TRBD1 TRBJ1-1 . TRBV11-2 TGTGCCAGCAGGCGAACAGGGGGCTTCACTGAAGCTTTCTTT CASRRTGGFTEAFF
. TRBJ1-6 few TRBV18 TGTGCCAGCTCACCGGGGGGTCCCCCACCGGCACCCCTCCACTTT CASSPGGPPPAPLHF
TRBD1 TRBJ1-1 . TRBV7-6 TGTGCCAGCAGCCCTCGACAGGGCATGAACACTGAAGCTTTCTTT CASSPRQGMNTEAFF
TRBD1 TRBJ1-5 . TRBV18 TGTGCCAGCTCCCAACAGGACAGGGACAGCAATCAGCCCCAGCATTTT CASSQQDRDSNQPQHF
. TRBJ1-2 . TRBV28 TGTGCCAGCAGGGGGGCCCGTGGGGCAACTCATGGCTACACCTTC CASRGARGATHGYTF
. TRBJ1-1 . TRBV29-1 TGCAGCGTTGCGTCAGGGCCTCGCACTGAAGCTTTCTTT CSVASGPRTEAFF
. TRBJ1-5 . TRBV28 TGTGCCAGCAGTTTAGGGCAGGGAAATCAGCCCCAGCATTTT CASSLGQGNQPQHF
. TRBJ2-2 . TRBV30 TGTGCCTGGAAAGTATTTGGGAGGACCGGGGAGCTGTTTTTT CAWKVFGRTGELFF
. TRBJ2-7 . TRBV30 TGTGCCTGGAGTTCCCCCACTGGGGCACCGGTCTCCTACGAGCAGTACTTC CAWSSPTGAPVSYEQYF
. TRBJ2-5 . TRBV11-2 TGTGCCAGCAGCTTCTTCGGTCCCCGGGAGACCCAGTACTTC CASSFFGPRETQYF
. TRBJ1-1 once TRBV7-8 TGTGCCAGCAGCGAAAACAGGAACACTGAAGCTTTCTTT CASSENRNTEAFF
TRBD1 TRBJ1-5 . TRBV27 TGTGCCAGCAGTCCCCGGACAGGTTTTAGCAATCAGCCCCAGCATTTT CASSPRTGFSNQPQHF
. TRBJ1-1 . TRBV21-1 TGTGCCAGCTTTACAGGGGGCGATAAACAAGCTTTCTTT CASFTGGDKQAFF
TRBD1 TRBJ1-3 . TRBV4-1 TGCGCCAGCAGCCAAGAAGGGACAGGCTACTCTGGAAACACCATATATTTT CASSQEGTGYSGNTIYF
. TRBJ2-3 . TRBV3-1/TRBV3-2 TGTGCCAGCAGCCTCCGGTCTGTCGATACGCAGTATTTT CASSLRSVDTQYF
TRBD1 TRBJ1-5 . TRBV2 TGTGCCAGCAGGGGACAGGGAATTCAGCCCCAGCATTTT CASRGQGIQPQHF
. TRBJ2-7 . TRBV13 TGTGCCAGCACCAAAGGAGACAGGCGATCCTACGAGCAGTACTTC CASTKGDRRSYEQYF
. TRBJ2-3 . TRBV11-2 TGTGCCAGCAGCTCGGGCGGAGGCTTCAGCACAGATACGCAGTATTTT CASSSGGGFSTDTQYF
TRBD1 TRBJ1-2 few TRBV24-1 TGTGCCACCAGTGATCCCACGGACAGGGAAGGCGGCTACACCTTC CATSDPTDREGGYTF
. TRBJ2-7 . TRBV28 TGTGCCAGCAGTCTCCCCCCCGGGGGGCGGTCCTACGAGCAGTACTTC CASSLPPGGRSYEQYF
TRBD1 TRBJ2-7 . TRBV27 TGTGCCAGCAGACTAACCCCGGGACAGGGGGGCGAGCAGTACTTC CASRLTPGQGGEQYF
. TRBJ1-6 . TRBV11-2 TGTGCCAGCAGCTTTGTGGCAGGGGCGAATTCACCCCTCCACTTT CASSFVAGANSPLHF
TRBD1 TRBJ1-5 . TRBV28 TGTGCCAGCAGTGACTCGACAGGGCAGGAGCAGCCCCAGCATTTT CASSDSTGQEQPQHF
. TRBJ1-1 . TRBV18 TGTGCCAGCTCACCTCAATACAGGGATAACACTGAAGCTTTCTTT CASSPQYRDNTEAFF
. TRBJ2-3 . TRBV5-6 TGTGCCAGCAGCTTGGTGGGGCGGTACACAGATACGCAGTATTTT CASSLVGRYTDTQYF
TRBD1 TRBJ2-3 . TRBV15 TGTGCCACCAGCGCCTCGTACAGGGGTGATGGCACAGATACGCAGTATTTT CATSASYRGDGTDTQYF
. TRBJ2-5 . TRBV6-5 TGTGCCAGCAGATCCGGACTGACCCAGTACTTC CASRSGLTQYF